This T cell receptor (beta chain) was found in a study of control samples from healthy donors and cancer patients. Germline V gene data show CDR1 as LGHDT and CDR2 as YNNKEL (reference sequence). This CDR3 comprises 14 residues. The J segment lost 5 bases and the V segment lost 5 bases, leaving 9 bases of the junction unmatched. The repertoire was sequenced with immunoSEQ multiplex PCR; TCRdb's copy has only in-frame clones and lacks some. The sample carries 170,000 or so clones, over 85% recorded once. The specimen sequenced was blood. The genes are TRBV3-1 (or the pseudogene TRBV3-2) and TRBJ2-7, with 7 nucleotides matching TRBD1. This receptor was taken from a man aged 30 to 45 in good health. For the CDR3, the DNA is TGTGCCAGCAGCACCCGACAGGGTAACCACGAGCAGTACTTC. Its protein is CASSTRQGNHEQYF.